This T cell receptor beta chain is drawn from a study of circulating and synovial CD4+ cells in juvenile arthritis. Whole-study findings and limits: Shared-clonotype fractions with synovium likely underestimate full repertoire overlap.

V was pared by 3 bases and J by 5 bases, with 8 bases of the junction left unmatched. The CDR3 totals 15 residues. Germline-derived CDR1 and CDR2 are LNHDA and SQIVND (reference sequence). Sequencing was performed with immunoSEQ multiplex PCR; in TCRdb, only in-frame clones are kept and a portion is missing. Here the sample spans roughly 32,000 clones, roughly 96% being singletons. Samples derive from patients with active juvenile idiopathic arthritis. In the case of this clone: What it binds is not known.

The chain joins TRBV19 to TRBJ2-7; 9 bases map to TRBD1. Input material: CD4+ T cells from blood. This receptor was taken from a human donor with juvenile idiopathic arthritis. CDR3 coding DNA: TGTGCCAGTAGTATTGTGATAGGGACAGGGAACGAGCAGTACTTC. This translates into CASSIVIGTGNEQYF.